The 9 T cell receptor beta chains given below trace back to one sample, sequenced in a study of CD8 T cells in ankylosing spondylitis. MiXCR was run by TCRdb on the 5' RACE reads, yielding one entry per CDR3 protein. This repertoire shows a few hundred thousand distinct CDR3 sequences, under 20% found once; its top ten account for less than 35%. Sequenced sample: blood, either unsorted or a sorted T cell fraction (not recorded which). The receptors were sampled from a male donor with ankylosing spondylitis or in good health (not recorded which).

V and J are TRBV4-1 and TRBJ2-1; 10 positions match TRBD2. Germline trimming cut 6 bases from V and 8 bases from J; bases unmatched to any gene: 10. In germline, CDR1 is MGHRA, CDR2 YSYEKL. The CDR3 is 15 residues long. The CDR3 reads CASRDYSGRWDEQFF. DNA of the CDR3: TGCGCCAGCAGGGATTATAGCGGGAGGTGGGATGAGCAGTTCTTC.

This clonotype was seen a handful of times. The chain has TRBV6-5 and TRBJ2-3, with a tentative D call TRBD1 (7 bases). Trimming cost V 0 bases and J 2 bases, with 15 bases left between them. In germline, CDR1 is MNHEY, CDR2 SVGAGI. The CDR3 is made up of 17 amino acids. The CDR3 sequence: CASSYSRDSALTDTQYF. In nucleotides, the CDR3 is TGTGCCAGCAGTTACTCGCGGGACAGCGCCCTCACAGATACGCAGTATTTT.

V and J are TRBV29-1 and TRBJ2-3, with D unclear. The CDR3 loop spans 14 amino acids. The germline V gene encodes CDR1 SQVTM and CDR2 ANQGSEA. V was trimmed by 1 base and J by 2 bases, leaving 10 bases between them. The DNA of the CDR3 is TGCAGCGTTGAAGCCGTGCAGTTCACAGATACGCAGTATTTT. The encoded protein is CSVEAVQFTDTQYF.

This clonotype was picked up many times. The rearrangement joins TRBV20-1 to TRBJ2-1, with TRBD2 matching over 10 bases. The CDR3 extends over 15 amino acids. Germline lookup yields CDR1 DFQATT and CDR2 SNEGSKA (reference sequence). Trimming took 0 bases from V and 6 from J; bases not matched to a gene: 5. The CDR3 bases are TGCAGTGCTAGAGATCTAGCGGGAGACATCAATGAGCAGTTCTTC. It is translated as CSARDLAGDINEQFF.

In this sample, this clonotype turned up many times. The CDR3 DNA follows: TGTGCCAGCAGCCTATTCTTAGGCGGGGCGGTAACCGGGGAGCTGTTTTTT. This translates into CASSLFLGGAVTGELFF. The chain joins TRBV7-3 to TRBJ2-2; TRBD2 is a possible D gene (6 bases). CDR3 size: 17 residues. V was cut by 5 bases and J by 5 bases, with 21 bases left in between. Germline loops: CDR1 SGHTA, CDR2 FQGTGA.

This clonotype was counted ten times or more. The rearrangement uses TRBV27 and TRBJ1-6; D call uncertain. The CDR3 runs 13 residues. Trimming stripped 3 bases from V and 8 bases from J, with 8 bases between. In germline, CDR1 is MNHEY, CDR2 SMNVEV (reference sequence). For the CDR3, the DNA is TGTGCCAGCAGTTTTGCCGCTGATTCACCCCTCCACTTT. Translated, it gives CASSFAADSPLHF.

The V gene is TRBV7-9, the J gene TRBJ2-1; 8 bases match TRBD2. V shed 2 bases and J 4 bases; nucleotides not matched to a gene: 4. This CDR3 spans 15 amino acids. The germline V gene encodes CDR1 SEHNR and CDR2 FQNEAQ (reference sequence). The CDR3 loop is CASSLKTSAYNEQFF. For the CDR3, the DNA is TGTGCCAGCAGCTTAAAGACTAGCGCATACAATGAGCAGTTCTTC.

This clonotype came up a few times. The chain has TRBV5-6 and TRBJ2-2; D perhaps matches TRBD2 (5 bases). CDR3 length: 12 residues. Germline V gene data show CDR1 as SGHDT and CDR2 as YYEEEE. The CDR3 loop reads CASHGITGELFF. The CDR3 DNA reads as TGTGCGAGCCACGGGATCACCGGGGAGCTGTTTTTT. Full variable domain (missing parts from reference TRBV5-6 and TRBJ2-2): DAGVTQSPTHLIKTRGQQVTLRCSPKSGHDTVSWYQQALGQGPQFIFQYYEEEERQRGNFPDRFSGHQFPNYSSELNVNALLLGDSALYLCASHGITGELFFGEGSRLTVL.

The CDR3 region has the DNA TGCGCCAGCAGCCAAGACCGCTTTGGGCCCGAAGCTTTCTTT. It translates to CASSQDRFGPEAFF. The chain is built from TRBV4-1 and TRBJ1-1; no clear D gene. CDR1 MGHRA and CDR2 YSYEKL come from the germline V gene. The CDR3 sequence is 14 residues long. Trimming cost V 0 bases and J 8 bases, with 13 bases left between them.